This entry features one T cell receptor (beta chain) sequence. Its antigen is unidentified. The data are from a study of cytomegalovirus exposure and HLA in healthy donors. The germline V and J ends were trimmed by 5 bases and 7 bases, with 20 bases remaining between them. The length of the CDR3 is 16 residues. The germline gives CDR1 MGHRA, CDR2 YSYEKL. Primers for the PCR totalled 60 Vbeta and 13 Jbeta. Some clones are missing from TCRdb's copy, which holds only in-frame ones; the method was immunoSEQ multiplex PCR. The sample yields 190,000 or so clones, roughly 80% seen once. Study-wide results and limits: Analysis performed later showed TCR beta chains linked to HLA being more clonally expanded than equally common others.

The J gene is TRBJ1-4, the V gene TRBV4-1; a possible D gene is TRBD1 (6 bases). Sequencing used PBMCs. This receptor was obtained from a boy younger than 18 in good health and CMV-seronegative. The CDR3 reads CASSSTILAGAEKLFF. CDR3 DNA sequence: TGCGCCAGCAGCTCAACTATTCTCGCAGGGGCTGAAAAACTGTTTTTT.